A selection of T cell receptor beta chains follows, all from one sample in a study of high-grade serous ovarian cancer treatment subgroups. The assay was immunoSEQ multiplex PCR, and TCRdb's table has in-frame clones only and misses some. The sample lists approximately 700 clones, roughly 68% occurring once. The specimen sequenced was tumor tissue. The receptors shown here come from a human donor with high-grade serous ovarian cancer. CDR3s include the opening cysteine and the closing phenylalanine or tryptophan. Clone size is not always given. Where it is, it says once, few, many or a class for expanded clones.

V gene: TRBV27
J gene: TRBJ2-5
clone size: -
CDR3 protein: CASRPGRQQETQYF

V gene: TRBV27
J gene: TRBJ2-7
clone size: -
CDR3 protein: CASSTLPGGTSYEQYF

V gene: TRBV7-9
J gene: TRBJ1-2
clone size: large
CDR3 protein: CASSSRDRVPYGYTF

V gene: TRBV7-8
J gene: TRBJ2-2
clone size: -
CDR3 protein: CASSPLATGVTGELFF

V gene: TRBV18
J gene: TRBJ2-2
clone size: few
CDR3 protein: CASSPLAGGNTGELFF

V gene: TRBV5-6
J gene: TRBJ1-6
clone size: few
CDR3 protein: CASSLWGQGNSPLHF

V gene: TRBV5-4
J gene: TRBJ2-1
clone size: -
CDR3 protein: CASSPGLAGYNEQFF

V gene: TRBV7-2
J gene: TRBJ2-7
clone size: -
CDR3 protein: CASGSGSYEQYF

V gene: TRBV13
J gene: TRBJ2-1
clone size: -
CDR3 protein: CASSLVTEQFF

V gene: TRBV7-2
J gene: TRBJ2-3
clone size: -
CDR3 protein: CASSPGLVAGSTDTQYF

V gene: TRBV6-4
J gene: TRBJ2-3
clone size: -
CDR3 protein: CASSDSIAGGGDTQYF

V gene: TRBV21-1
J gene: TRBJ2-1
clone size: -
CDR3 protein: CASSFRQRDYNEQFF